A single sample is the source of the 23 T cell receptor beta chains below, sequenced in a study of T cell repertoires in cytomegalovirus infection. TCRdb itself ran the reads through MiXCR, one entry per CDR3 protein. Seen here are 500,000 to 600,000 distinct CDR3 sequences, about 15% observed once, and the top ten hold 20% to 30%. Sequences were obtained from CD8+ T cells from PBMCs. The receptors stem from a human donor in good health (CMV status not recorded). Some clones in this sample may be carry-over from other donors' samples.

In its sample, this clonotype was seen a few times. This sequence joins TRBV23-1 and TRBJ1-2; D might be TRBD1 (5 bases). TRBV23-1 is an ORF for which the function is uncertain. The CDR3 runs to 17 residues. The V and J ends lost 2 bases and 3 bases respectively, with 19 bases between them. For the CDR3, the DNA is TGCGCCAGCAGTCAACGATTTCCAGGGCCGCATTACTATGGCTACACCTTC. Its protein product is CASSQRFPGPHYYGYTF.

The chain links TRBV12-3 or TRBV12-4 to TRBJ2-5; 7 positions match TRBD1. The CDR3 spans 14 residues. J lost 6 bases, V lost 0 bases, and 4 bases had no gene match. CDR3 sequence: CASSLAAGGKTQYF. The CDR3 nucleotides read TGTGCCAGCAGTTTAGCGGCAGGGGGTAAGACCCAGTACTTC.

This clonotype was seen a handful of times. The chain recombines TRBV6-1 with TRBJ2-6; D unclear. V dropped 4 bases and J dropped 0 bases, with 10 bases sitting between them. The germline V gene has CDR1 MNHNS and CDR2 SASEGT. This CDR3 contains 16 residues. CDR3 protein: CASSARRTSGANVLTF. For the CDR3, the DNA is TGTGCCAGCAGTGCGCGACGGACCTCTGGGGCCAACGTCCTGACTTTC.

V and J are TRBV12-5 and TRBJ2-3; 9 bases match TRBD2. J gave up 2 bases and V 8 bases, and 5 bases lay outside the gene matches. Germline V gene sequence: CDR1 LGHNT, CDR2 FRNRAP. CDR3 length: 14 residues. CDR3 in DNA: TGTGCTAGTCAGCGGGGGGCTCTCACAGATACGCAGTATTTT. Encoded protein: CASQRGALTDTQYF. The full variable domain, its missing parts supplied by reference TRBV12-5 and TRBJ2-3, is DARVTQTPRHKVTEMGQEVTMRCQPILGHNTVFWYRQTMMQGLELLAYFRNRAPLDDSGMPKDRFSAEMPDATLATLKIQPSEPRDSAVYFCASQRGALTDTQYFGPGTRLTVL.

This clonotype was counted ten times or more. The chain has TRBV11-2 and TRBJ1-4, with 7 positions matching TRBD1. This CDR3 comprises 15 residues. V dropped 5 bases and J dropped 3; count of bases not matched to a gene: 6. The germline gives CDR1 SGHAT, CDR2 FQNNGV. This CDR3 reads CASSETGAANEKLFF. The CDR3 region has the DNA TGTGCCAGCAGCGAAACAGGGGCGGCTAATGAAAAACTGTTTTTT.

Here the CDR3 DNA reads TGTGCCAGCAGCTTGGGGACTAGCGGAGCCTTGGATGAGCAGTTCTTC. It yields the protein CASSLGTSGALDEQFF. This chain connects TRBV5-6 to TRBJ2-1; 10 bases align to TRBD2. CDR1 SGHDT and CDR2 YYEEEE come from the germline V gene. CDR3 length: 16 amino acids. The J segment lost 8 bases and the V segment lost 0 bases, leaving 8 bases of the junction unmatched.

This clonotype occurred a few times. In nucleotides, the CDR3 is TGTGCCTGGAGAGGGGACCTCAATGAGCAGTTCTTC. It yields the protein CAWRGDLNEQFF. The chain combines TRBV30 with TRBJ2-1; D is possibly TRBD1 or TRBD2 (5 bases each). In germline, CDR1 is GTSNPN, CDR2 SVGIG (reference sequence). The V gene lost 3 bases and the J gene lost 6 bases, with 9 bases spanning the gap. This CDR3 region has 12 residues.

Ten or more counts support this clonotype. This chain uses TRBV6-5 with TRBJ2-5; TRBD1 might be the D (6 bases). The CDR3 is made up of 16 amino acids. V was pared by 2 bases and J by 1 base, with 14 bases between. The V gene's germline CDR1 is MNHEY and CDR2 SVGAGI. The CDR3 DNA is TGTGCCAGCAGTTACGCTGGCAGGGGCCCCCAAGAGACCCAGTACTTC. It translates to CASSYAGRGPQETQYF.

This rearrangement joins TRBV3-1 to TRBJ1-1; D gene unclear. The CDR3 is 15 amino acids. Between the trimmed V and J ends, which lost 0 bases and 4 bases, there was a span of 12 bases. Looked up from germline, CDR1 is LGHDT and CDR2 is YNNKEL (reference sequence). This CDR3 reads CASSQDIFEGTEAFF. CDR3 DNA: TGTGCCAGCAGCCAAGATATCTTCGAAGGCACTGAAGCTTTCTTT.

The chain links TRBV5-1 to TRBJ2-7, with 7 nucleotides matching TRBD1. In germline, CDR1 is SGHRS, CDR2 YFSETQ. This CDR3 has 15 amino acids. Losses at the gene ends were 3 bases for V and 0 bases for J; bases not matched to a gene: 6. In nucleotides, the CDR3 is TGCGCCAGCAGCTATAGACAGGGCCTCTCCTACGAGCAGTACTTC. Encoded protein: CASSYRQGLSYEQYF.

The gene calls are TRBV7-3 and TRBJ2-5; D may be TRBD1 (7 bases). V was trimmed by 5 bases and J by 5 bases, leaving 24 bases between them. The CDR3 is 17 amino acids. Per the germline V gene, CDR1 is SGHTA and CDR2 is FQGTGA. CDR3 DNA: TGTGCCAGCAGCGGGCAGGGGGGCCCTAACACCAGGGAGACCCAGTACTTC. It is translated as CASSGQGGPNTRETQYF.

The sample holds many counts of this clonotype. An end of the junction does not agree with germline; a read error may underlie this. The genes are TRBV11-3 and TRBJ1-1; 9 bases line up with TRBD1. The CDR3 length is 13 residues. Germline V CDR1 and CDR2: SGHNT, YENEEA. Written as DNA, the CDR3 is TGTGCCAGCAGTTTAGACAGGGGGGGTGAAGCTTTCTTT. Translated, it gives CASSLDRGGEAFF. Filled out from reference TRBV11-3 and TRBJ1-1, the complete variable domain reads EAGVVQSPRYKIIEKKQPVAFWCNPISGHNTLYWYLQNLGQGPELLIRYENEEAVDDSQLPKDRFSAERLKGVDSTLKIQPAELGDSAVYLCASSLDRGGEAFFGQGTRLTVV.

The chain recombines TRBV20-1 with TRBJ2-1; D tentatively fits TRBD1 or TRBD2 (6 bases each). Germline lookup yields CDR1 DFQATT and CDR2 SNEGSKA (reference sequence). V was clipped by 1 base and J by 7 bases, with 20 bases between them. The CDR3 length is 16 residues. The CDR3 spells CSARGLYREEGNEQFF. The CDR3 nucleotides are TGCAGTGCTAGAGGCCTTTACAGGGAGGAAGGGAATGAGCAGTTCTTC.

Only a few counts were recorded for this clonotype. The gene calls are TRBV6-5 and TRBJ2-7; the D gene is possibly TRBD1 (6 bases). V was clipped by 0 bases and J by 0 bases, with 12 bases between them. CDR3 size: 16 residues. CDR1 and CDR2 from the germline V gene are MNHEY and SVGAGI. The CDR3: CASSYSTGHRSYEQYF. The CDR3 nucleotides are TGTGCCAGCAGTTACTCGACGGGACATCGCTCCTACGAGCAGTACTTC.

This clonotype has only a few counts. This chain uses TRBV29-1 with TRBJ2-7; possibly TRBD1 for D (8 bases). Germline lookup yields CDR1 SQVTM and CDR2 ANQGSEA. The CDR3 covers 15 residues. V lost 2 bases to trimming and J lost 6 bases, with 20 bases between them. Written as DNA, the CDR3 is TGCAGCGTTGAATGGCAGGGGGCGGGAGTATCCGAGCAGTACTTC. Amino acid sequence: CSVEWQGAGVSEQYF.

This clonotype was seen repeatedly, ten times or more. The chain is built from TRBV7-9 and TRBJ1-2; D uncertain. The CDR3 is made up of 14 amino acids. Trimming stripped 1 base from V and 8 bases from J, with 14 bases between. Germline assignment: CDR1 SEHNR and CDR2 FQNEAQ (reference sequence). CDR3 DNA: TGTGCCAGCAGCTTAGGATCGTCCCGGGAGGGCTACACCTTC. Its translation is CASSLGSSREGYTF. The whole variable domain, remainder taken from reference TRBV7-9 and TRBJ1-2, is DTGVSQNPRHKITKRGQNVTFRCDPISEHNRLYWYRQTLGQGPEFLTYFQNEAQLEKSRLLSDRFSAERPKGSFSTLEIQRTEQGDSAMYLCASSLGSSREGYTFGSGTRLTVV.

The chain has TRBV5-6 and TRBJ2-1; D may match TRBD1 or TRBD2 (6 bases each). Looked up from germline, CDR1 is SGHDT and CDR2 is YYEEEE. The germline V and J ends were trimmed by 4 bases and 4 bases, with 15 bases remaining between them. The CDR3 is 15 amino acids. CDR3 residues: CASSLRGGGYNEQFF. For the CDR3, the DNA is TGTGCCAGCAGCCTAAGAGGGGGAGGTTACAATGAGCAGTTCTTC.

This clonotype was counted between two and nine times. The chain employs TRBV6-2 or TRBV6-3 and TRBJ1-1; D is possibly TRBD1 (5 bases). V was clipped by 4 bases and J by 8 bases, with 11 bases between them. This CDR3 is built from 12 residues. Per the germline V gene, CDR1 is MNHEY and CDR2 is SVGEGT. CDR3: CASSFGAREAFF. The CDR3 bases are TGTGCCAGCAGTTTTGGGGCCAGGGAAGCTTTCTTT.

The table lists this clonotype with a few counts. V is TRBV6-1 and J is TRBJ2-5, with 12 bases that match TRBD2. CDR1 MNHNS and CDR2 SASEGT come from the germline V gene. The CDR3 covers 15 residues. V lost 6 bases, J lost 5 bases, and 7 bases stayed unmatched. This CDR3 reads CASRRTSGAGETQYF. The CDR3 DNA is TGTGCCAGCAGGCGGACTAGCGGGGCCGGGGAGACCCAGTACTTC.

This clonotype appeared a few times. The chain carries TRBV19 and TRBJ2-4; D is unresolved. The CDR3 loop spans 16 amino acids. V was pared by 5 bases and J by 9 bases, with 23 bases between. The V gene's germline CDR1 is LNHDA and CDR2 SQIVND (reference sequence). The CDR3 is CASSGLPSTLGSIQYF. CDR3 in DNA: TGTGCCAGTAGTGGTCTCCCCAGTACGTTGGGAAGCATTCAGTACTTC.

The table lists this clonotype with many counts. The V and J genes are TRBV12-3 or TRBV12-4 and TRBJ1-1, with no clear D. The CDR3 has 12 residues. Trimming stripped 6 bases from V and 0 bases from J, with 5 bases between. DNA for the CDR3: TGTGCCAGCAGAAAATTGAACACTGAAGCTTTCTTT. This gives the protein CASRKLNTEAFF.

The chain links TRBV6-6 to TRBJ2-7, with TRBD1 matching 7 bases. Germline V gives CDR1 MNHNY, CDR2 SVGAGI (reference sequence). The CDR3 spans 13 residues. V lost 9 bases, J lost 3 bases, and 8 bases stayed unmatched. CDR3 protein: CASFADRRYEQYF. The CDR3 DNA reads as TGTGCCAGTTTTGCGGACAGGCGCTACGAGCAGTACTTC.

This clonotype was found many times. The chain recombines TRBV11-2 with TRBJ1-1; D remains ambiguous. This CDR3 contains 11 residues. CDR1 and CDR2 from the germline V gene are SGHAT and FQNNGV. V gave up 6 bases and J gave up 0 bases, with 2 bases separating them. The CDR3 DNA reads TGTGCCAGCAGTATGAACACTGAAGCTTTCTTT. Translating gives CASSMNTEAFF.